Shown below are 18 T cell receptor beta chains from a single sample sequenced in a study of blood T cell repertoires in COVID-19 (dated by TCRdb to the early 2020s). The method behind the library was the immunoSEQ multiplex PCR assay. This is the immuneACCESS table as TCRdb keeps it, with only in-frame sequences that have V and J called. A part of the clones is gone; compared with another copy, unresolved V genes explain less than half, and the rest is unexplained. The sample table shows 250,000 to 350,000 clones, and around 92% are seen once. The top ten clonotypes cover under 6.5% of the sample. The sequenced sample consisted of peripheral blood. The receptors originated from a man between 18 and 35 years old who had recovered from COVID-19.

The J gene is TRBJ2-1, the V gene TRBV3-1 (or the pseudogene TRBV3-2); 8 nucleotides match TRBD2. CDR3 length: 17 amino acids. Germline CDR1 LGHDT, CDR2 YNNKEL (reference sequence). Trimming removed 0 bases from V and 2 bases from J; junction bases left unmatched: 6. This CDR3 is CASSQDGSGSAYNEQFF. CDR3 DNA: TGTGCCAGCAGCCAAGATGGGAGCGGGAGCGCCTACAATGAGCAGTTCTTC.

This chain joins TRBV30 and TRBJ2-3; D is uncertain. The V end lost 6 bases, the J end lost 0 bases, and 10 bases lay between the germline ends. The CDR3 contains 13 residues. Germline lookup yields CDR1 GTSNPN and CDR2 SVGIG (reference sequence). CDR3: CACSSTSTDTQYF. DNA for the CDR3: TGTGCCTGTAGCTCGACTAGCACAGATACGCAGTATTTT.

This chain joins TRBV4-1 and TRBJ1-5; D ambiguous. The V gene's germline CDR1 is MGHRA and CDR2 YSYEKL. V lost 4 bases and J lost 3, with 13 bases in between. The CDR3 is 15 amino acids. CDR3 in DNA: TGCGCCAGCAGCCTCCTTTGGGCAAACAATCAGCCCCAGCATTTT. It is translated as CASSLLWANNQPQHF.

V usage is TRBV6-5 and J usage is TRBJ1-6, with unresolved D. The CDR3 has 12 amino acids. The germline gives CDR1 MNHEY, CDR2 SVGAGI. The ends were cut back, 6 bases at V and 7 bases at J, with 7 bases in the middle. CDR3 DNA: TGTGCCAGCAGGGCCCTCAATTCACCCCTCCACTTT. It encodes CASRALNSPLHF.

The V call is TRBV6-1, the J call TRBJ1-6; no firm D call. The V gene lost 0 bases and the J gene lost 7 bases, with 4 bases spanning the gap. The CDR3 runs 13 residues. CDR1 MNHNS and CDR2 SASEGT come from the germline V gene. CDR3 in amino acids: CASSEAQNSPLHF. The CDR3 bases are TGTGCCAGCAGTGAAGCGCAGAATTCACCCCTCCACTTT.

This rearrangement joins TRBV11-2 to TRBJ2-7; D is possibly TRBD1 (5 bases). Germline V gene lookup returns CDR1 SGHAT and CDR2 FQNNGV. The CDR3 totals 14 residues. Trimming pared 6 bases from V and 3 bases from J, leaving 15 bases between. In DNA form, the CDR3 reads TGTGCCAGCAGTCCACATGACAGCTACTACGAGCAGTACTTC. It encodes CASSPHDSYYEQYF.

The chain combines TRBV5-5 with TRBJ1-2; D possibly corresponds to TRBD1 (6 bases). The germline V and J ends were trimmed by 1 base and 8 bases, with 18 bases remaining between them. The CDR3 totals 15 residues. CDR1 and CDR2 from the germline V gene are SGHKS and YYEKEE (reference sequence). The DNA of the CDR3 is TGTGCCAGCAGCTTGTCACCCTTAGACAGGTCGGGCTACACCTTC. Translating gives CASSLSPLDRSGYTF.

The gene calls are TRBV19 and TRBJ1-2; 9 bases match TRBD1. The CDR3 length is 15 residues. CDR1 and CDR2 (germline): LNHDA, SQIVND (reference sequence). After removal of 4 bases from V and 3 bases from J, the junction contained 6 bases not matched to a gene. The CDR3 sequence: CASSKGTGIDYGYTF. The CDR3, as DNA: TGTGCCAGTAGTAAGGGGACAGGGATTGACTATGGCTACACCTTC.

CDR3 bases: TGTGCCAGCAGCATTCTAGCGGGGGTTTTCGATGAGCAGTTCTTC. Protein product: CASSILAGVFDEQFF. The chain recombines TRBV9 with TRBJ2-1, with TRBD2 matching over 10 bases. The length of the CDR3 is 15 residues. CDR1 SGDLS and CDR2 YYNGEE come from the germline V gene. The J segment lost 8 bases and the V segment lost 4 bases, leaving 9 bases of the junction unmatched.

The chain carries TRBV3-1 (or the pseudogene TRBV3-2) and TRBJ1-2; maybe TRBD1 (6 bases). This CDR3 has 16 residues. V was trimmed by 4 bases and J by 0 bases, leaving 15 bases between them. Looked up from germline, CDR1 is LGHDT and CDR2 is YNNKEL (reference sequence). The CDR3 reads CASSRDGTHPNYGYTF. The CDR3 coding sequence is TGTGCCAGCAGCCGAGACGGGACACATCCTAACTATGGCTACACCTTC.

The chain's CDR3 is CATAEGGGMSGELFF. CDR3 DNA: TGTGCCACCGCGGAAGGGGGCGGGATGTCCGGGGAGCTGTTTTTT. The V call is TRBV6-6, the J call TRBJ2-2, with a tentative D call TRBD1 (7 bases). Trimming took off 10 bases at V and 6 bases at J, with 21 bases between the two ends. Germline V gene sequence: CDR1 MNHNY, CDR2 SVGAGI (reference sequence). This CDR3 contains 15 residues.

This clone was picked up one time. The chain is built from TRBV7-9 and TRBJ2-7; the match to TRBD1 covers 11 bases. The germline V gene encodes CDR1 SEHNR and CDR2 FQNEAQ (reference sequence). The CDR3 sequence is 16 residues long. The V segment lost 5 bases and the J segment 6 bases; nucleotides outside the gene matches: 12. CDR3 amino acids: CASSPGQGEIPFEQYF. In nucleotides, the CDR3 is TGTGCCAGCAGCCCGGGACAGGGGGAGATTCCTTTCGAGCAGTACTTC. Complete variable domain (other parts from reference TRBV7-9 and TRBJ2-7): DTGVSQNPRHKITKRGQNVTFRCDPISEHNRLYWYRQTLGQGPEFLTYFQNEAQLEKSRLLSDRFSAERPKGSFSTLEIQRTEQGDSAMYLCASSPGQGEIPFEQYFGPGTRLTVT.

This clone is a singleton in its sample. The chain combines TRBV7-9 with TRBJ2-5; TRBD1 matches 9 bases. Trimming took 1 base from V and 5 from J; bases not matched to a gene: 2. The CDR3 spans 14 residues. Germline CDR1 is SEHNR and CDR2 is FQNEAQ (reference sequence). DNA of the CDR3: TGTGCCAGCAGCTTAGGGACAGGGGTGGAGACCCAGTACTTC. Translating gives CASSLGTGVETQYF.

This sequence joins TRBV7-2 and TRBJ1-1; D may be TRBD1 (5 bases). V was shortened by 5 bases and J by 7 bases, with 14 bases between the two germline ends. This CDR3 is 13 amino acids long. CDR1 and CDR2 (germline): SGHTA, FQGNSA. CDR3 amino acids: CASSADSSLEAFF. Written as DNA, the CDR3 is TGTGCCAGCAGCGCAGACAGCTCCCTTGAAGCTTTCTTT.

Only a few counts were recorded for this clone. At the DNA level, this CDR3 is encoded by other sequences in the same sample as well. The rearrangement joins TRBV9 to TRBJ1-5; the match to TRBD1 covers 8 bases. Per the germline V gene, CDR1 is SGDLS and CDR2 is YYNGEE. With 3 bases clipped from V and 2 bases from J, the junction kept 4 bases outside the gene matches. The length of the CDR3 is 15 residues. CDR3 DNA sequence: TGTGCCAGCAGCGCAGGGGGCGGGGGCAATCAGCCCCAGCATTTT. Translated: CASSAGGGGNQPQHF.

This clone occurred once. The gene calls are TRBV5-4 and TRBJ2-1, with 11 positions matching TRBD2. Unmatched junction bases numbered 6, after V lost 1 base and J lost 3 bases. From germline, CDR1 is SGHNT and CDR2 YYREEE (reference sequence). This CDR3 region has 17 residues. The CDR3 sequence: CASSLPGTSGYYNEQFF. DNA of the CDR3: TGTGCCAGCAGCTTGCCGGGGACTAGCGGCTACTACAATGAGCAGTTCTTC.

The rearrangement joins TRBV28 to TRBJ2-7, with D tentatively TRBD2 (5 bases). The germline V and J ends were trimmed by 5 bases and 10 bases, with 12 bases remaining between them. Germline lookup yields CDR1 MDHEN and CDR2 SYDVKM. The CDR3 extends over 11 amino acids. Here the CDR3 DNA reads TGTGCCAGCAGTGACGAGGGTGAACAGTACTTC. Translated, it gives CASSDEGEQYF. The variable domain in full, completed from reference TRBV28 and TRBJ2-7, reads DVKVTQSSRYLVKRTGEKVFLECVQDMDHENMFWYRQDPGLGLRLIYFSYDVKMKEKGDIPEGYSVSREKKERFSLILESASTNQTSMYLCASSDEGEQYFGPGTRLTVT.

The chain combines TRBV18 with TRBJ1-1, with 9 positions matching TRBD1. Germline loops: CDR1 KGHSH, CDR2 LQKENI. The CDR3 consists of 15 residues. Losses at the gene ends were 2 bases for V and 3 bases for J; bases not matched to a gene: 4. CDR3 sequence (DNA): TGTGCCAGCTCACCATACAGGGGGCGAGACACTGAAGCTTTCTTT. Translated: CASSPYRGRDTEAFF.